These 27 T cell receptor beta chains came from one sample sequenced in a study of blood T cells in healthy people across ages. The use of a sample-barcoded 5' primer and a J-beta primer mix characterized a second PCR of roughly 6 to 12 cycles. MiXCR, run by TCRdb on the 5' RACE reads, gives a single entry per CDR3 protein. This table holds roughly 930,000 distinct CDR3 sequences, about 48% found once. The sample was blood. These receptors were collected from a man between 25 and 39 years old in good health.

In its sample, this clonotype was seen once. The chain links TRBV3-1 to TRBJ2-1; 9 bases match TRBD2. The J call is in doubt because the DNA end fits TRBJ2-7 better. CDR1 and CDR2 from the germline V gene are LGHDT and YNNKEL (reference sequence). This CDR3 spans 16 amino acids. This chain's CDR3 is CASSPAAGGLVYEQYF. The CDR3, as DNA: TGTGCCAGCAGCCCCGCTGCGGGGGGGTTGGTTTATGAGCAGTACTTC.

V is TRBV2 and J is TRBJ1-2; TRBD1 might be the D (5 bases). Trimming cost V 9 bases and J 5 bases, with 16 bases left between them. This CDR3 spans 13 amino acids. Germline V CDR1 and CDR2: SNHLY, FYNNEI. Here the CDR3 reads CARGKETGYGYTF. Written as DNA, the CDR3 is TGTGCCAGGGGGAAAGAAACAGGATATGGCTACACCTTC.

The V gene is TRBV7-2, the J gene TRBJ2-7; possible D gene TRBD2, 5 bases. Germline CDR1 is SGHTA and CDR2 is FQGNSA. The CDR3 is 16 amino acids. Between the trimmed V and J ends, which lost 1 base and 3 bases, there was a span of 16 bases. The CDR3 nucleotides are TGTGCCAGCAGCTTAGACCGTCGGGCAGACTACTACGAGCAGTACTTC. This translates into CASSLDRRADYYEQYF. Based on the CDR3 plus reference TRBV7-2 and TRBJ2-7, the full variable domain is GAGVSQSPSNKVTEKGKDVELRCDPISGHTALYWYRQSLGQGLEFLIYFQGNSAPDKSGLPSDRFSAERTGGSVSTLTIQRTQQEDSAVYLCASSLDRRADYYEQYFGPGTRLTVT.

This clonotype has a handful of counts. V and J are TRBV30 and TRBJ1-2; TRBD1 is a possible D gene (5 bases). V lost 1 base and J lost 4, with 7 bases in between. The germline V gene has CDR1 GTSNPN and CDR2 SVGIG (reference sequence). The CDR3 totals 12 residues. The CDR3 DNA sequence: TGTGCCTGGAGTGAGGGGCTCTATGGCTACACCTTC. As protein: CAWSEGLYGYTF.

This clonotype was counted only a few times. V usage is TRBV14 and J usage is TRBJ2-7; D is perhaps TRBD1 or TRBD2 (5 bases each). V lost 3 bases and J lost 1, with 19 bases in between. This CDR3 has 17 amino acids. The germline gives CDR1 SGHDN, CDR2 FVKESK. CDR3 DNA: TGTGCCAGCAGCCAGCCGGCCGGGGCTGCAAGGTCCTACGAGCAGTACTTC. Protein: CASSQPAGAARSYEQYF.

This clonotype appeared a few times. The chain recombines TRBV27 with TRBJ1-2; 7 bases match TRBD1. CDR1 is MNHEY, CDR2 SMNVEV, per germline (reference sequence). This CDR3 has 13 amino acids. Trimming took 7 bases from V and 7 from J; bases not matched to a gene: 9. CDR3 residues: CASTSDRAAGYTF. For the CDR3, the DNA is TGTGCCAGCACCTCCGACAGGGCAGCTGGCTACACCTTC.

V usage is TRBV6-1 and J usage is TRBJ1-2; perhaps TRBD1 as D (6 bases). Trimming pared 1 base from V and 4 bases from J, leaving 7 bases between. The CDR3 covers 13 residues. CDR1 and CDR2 from the germline V gene are MNHNS and SASEGT. The CDR3 region has the DNA TGTGCCAGCAGTGAAGGACAGGCCTATGGCTACACCTTC. Its translation: CASSEGQAYGYTF.

V is TRBV6-2 or TRBV6-3 and J is TRBJ2-3; possibly TRBD2 for D (6 bases). Between the trimmed V and J ends, which lost 6 bases and 8 bases, there was a span of 24 bases. Germline CDR1 MNHEY, CDR2 SVGEGT. The CDR3 consists of 16 residues. The CDR3 here is CASSYGLAQLAGTQYF. As DNA, the CDR3 is TGTGCCAGCAGCTACGGGTTGGCCCAACTAGCCGGTACGCAGTATTTT.

This clonotype has just a few counts. V usage is TRBV4-1 and J usage is TRBJ1-1, with D uncertain. Looked up from germline, CDR1 is MGHRA and CDR2 is YSYEKL. This CDR3 contains 14 residues. Between the trimmed V and J ends, which lost 3 bases and 0 bases, there was a span of 8 bases. The CDR3 here is CASSQTNLNTEAFF. CDR3 nucleotides: TGCGCCAGCAGCCAGACTAACCTGAACACTGAAGCTTTCTTT.

The V gene is TRBV20-1, the J gene TRBJ2-3, with TRBD2 identical over 7 bases. Losses at the gene ends were 6 bases for V and 3 bases for J; bases not matched to a gene: 6. The CDR3 runs 13 residues. Germline assignment: CDR1 DFQATT and CDR2 SNEGSKA (reference sequence). For the CDR3, the DNA is TGCAGTGCCCGCGGGAGACAGACAGATACGCAGTATTTT. It codes for CSARGRQTDTQYF.

This clonotype has just a few counts. The V gene is TRBV4-3, the J gene TRBJ1-6; D remains ambiguous. The germline V gene has CDR1 LGHNA and CDR2 YSLEER. Trimming pared 0 bases from V and 1 base from J, leaving 7 bases between. The CDR3 runs 16 residues. The CDR3 sequence: CASSQDRISYNSPLHF. CDR3 coding DNA: TGCGCCAGCAGCCAAGATCGCATATCCTATAATTCACCCCTCCACTTT.

This clonotype was seen a few times. The chain employs TRBV28 and TRBJ2-1, with TRBD2 matching 10 bases. CDR1 MDHEN and CDR2 SYDVKM come from the germline V gene. The CDR3 consists of 14 residues. Unmatched junction bases numbered 4, after V lost 4 bases and J lost 7 bases. The CDR3 DNA is TGTGCCAGCAGTTCAGGACTAGCGGCGAATGAGCAGTTCTTC. This sequence encodes CASSSGLAANEQFF.

This clonotype was seen a few times. This chain connects TRBV7-2 to TRBJ2-7; D remains unclear. Germline CDR1 is SGHTA and CDR2 is FQGNSA. This CDR3 has 15 residues. Trimming took 1 base from V and 1 from J, leaving 11 bases between them. The CDR3 region is CASSLGLGSSYEQYF. CDR3 nucleotide sequence: TGTGCCAGCAGCTTAGGTCTGGGTTCGTCCTACGAGCAGTACTTC.

The chain employs TRBV2 and TRBJ2-6, with TRBD2 as a possible D gene (6 bases). This CDR3 has 13 amino acids. Germline V gene sequence: CDR1 SNHLY, CDR2 FYNNEI. Trimming took 10 bases from V and 6 from J, leaving 13 bases between them. The CDR3 nucleotides are TGTGCCATACAGGAGGGCCTGGCCAACGTCCTGACTTTC. Translating it yields CAIQEGLANVLTF.

This clonotype occurred a few times. A junction end diverges from the germline sequence, so it may reflect a read error. The chain joins TRBV7-9 to TRBJ2-3; a weak D match, TRBD2 (5 bases). Per the germline V gene, CDR1 is SEHNR and CDR2 is FQNEAQ (reference sequence). The CDR3 runs 13 residues. The CDR3 loop reads CVSSVASDYTQYF. In DNA, the CDR3 is TGTGTCAGCAGCGTAGCGTCGGACTATACGCAGTATTTT.

V gene TRBV5-1 combines with J gene TRBJ2-5; possible D gene TRBD1, 5 bases. Trimming removed 1 base at V and 4 bases at J, with 20 bases between. The CDR3 sequence is 17 residues long. Germline V gene data show CDR1 as SGHRS and CDR2 as YFSETQ. The CDR3 nucleotides read TGCGCCAGCAGCTTGAATGTAGGGGTCTCCTTTCGAGAGACCCAGTACTTC. This sequence encodes CASSLNVGVSFRETQYF.

The V call is TRBV25-1, the J call TRBJ2-3; 7 bases are shared with TRBD2. J lost 6 bases, V lost 2 bases, and 14 bases had no gene match. This CDR3 is 17 amino acids long. Per germline, CDR1 MGHDK and CDR2 SYGVNS. The CDR3 DNA reads TGTGCCAGCAGTGAAGAGGCCCGATGGGGAGGGGACGATACGCAGTATTTT. It encodes CASSEEARWGGDDTQYF.

This clonotype was seen only a few times. The V call is TRBV27, the J call TRBJ2-1; 7 bases fit TRBD2. This CDR3 is built from 13 residues. The V and J ends lost 7 bases and 5 bases, in that order; junction bases with no gene match: 5. Germline V CDR1 and CDR2: MNHEY, SMNVEV (reference sequence). The CDR3 sequence is CASMRGIDNEQFF. In nucleotides, the CDR3 is TGTGCCAGCATGCGGGGGATAGACAATGAGCAGTTCTTC.

This clonotype was recorded only once. The rearrangement links TRBV12-3 or TRBV12-4 to TRBJ2-4, with 10 positions matching TRBD2. There are 16 residues in the CDR3. V trimming: 6 bases; J trimming: 6 bases; junction bases outside the gene matches: 11. The chain's CDR3 is CASRLSGGALGNIQYF. The CDR3 DNA reads TGTGCCAGCAGGTTGAGCGGGGGGGCCCTGGGAAACATTCAGTACTTC.

The gene calls are TRBV6-5 and TRBJ2-5, with D possibly matching TRBD2 (7 bases). The CDR3 covers 13 residues. Germline V gene data show CDR1 as MNHEY and CDR2 as SVGAGI. The V gene lost 7 bases and the J gene lost 4 bases, with 13 bases spanning the gap. CDR3 nucleotide sequence: TGTGCCAGCAAAACCGCGGGGGCAGAGACCCAGTACTTC. Protein product: CASKTAGAETQYF.

The chain recombines TRBV9 with TRBJ1-2, with D maybe TRBD1 (6 bases). Germline loops: CDR1 SGDLS, CDR2 YYNGEE. V was clipped by 3 bases and J by 4 bases, with 13 bases between them. This CDR3 comprises 14 residues. The CDR3 nucleotides are TGTGCCAGCAGCGCTCGGACAGCCTTCTATGGCTACACCTTC. It translates to CASSARTAFYGYTF.

The gene calls are TRBV5-6 and TRBJ2-3; D may match TRBD1 or TRBD2 (5 bases each). Germline V gene sequence: CDR1 SGHDT, CDR2 YYEEEE. This CDR3 is built from 15 residues. V shed 4 bases and J shed 2 bases, with 14 bases lying between them. CDR3 loop: CASSSNAGTTDTQYF. The CDR3, as DNA: TGTGCCAGCAGCAGTAATGCAGGGACCACAGATACGCAGTATTTT.

This clonotype is a singleton in its sample. J is TRBJ1-1 and V is TRBV7-2; D is unresolved. CDR1 and CDR2 (germline): SGHTA, FQGNSA. Between the trimmed V and J ends, which lost 5 bases and 6 bases, there was a span of 13 bases. The CDR3 consists of 13 residues. CDR3: CASSVRVGAEAFF. Here the CDR3 DNA reads TGTGCCAGCAGCGTCCGCGTAGGCGCTGAAGCTTTCTTT.

The chain has TRBV9 and TRBJ1-6; no reliable D call. Germline loops: CDR1 SGDLS, CDR2 YYNGEE. Trimming stripped 0 bases from V and 6 bases from J, with 16 bases between. CDR3 length equals 17 residues. CDR3 in DNA: TGTGCCAGCAGCGTAGGGGCTAGGAGAGACGCTAATTCACCCCTCCACTTT. Protein product: CASSVGARRDANSPLHF.

This clonotype has a handful of counts. The genes are TRBV6-5 and TRBJ1-2; unclear D gene. V dropped 7 bases and J dropped 4 bases, with 13 bases sitting between them. CDR3 length equals 13 residues. The germline gives CDR1 MNHEY, CDR2 SVGAGI. In DNA form, the CDR3 reads TGTGCCAGCACGCCTGGACGAGTCTATGGCTACACCTTC. Protein product: CASTPGRVYGYTF.

The chain carries TRBV14 and TRBJ2-3; 9 nucleotides agree with TRBD2. CDR3 length: 16 residues. V shed 1 base and J 2 bases; nucleotides not matched to a gene: 4. Germline CDR1 is SGHDN and CDR2 is FVKESK. The CDR3 DNA sequence: TGTGCCAGCAGCCAAGTAGCGGGGGCCTACACAGATACGCAGTATTTT. Translated, it gives CASSQVAGAYTDTQYF. The whole variable domain, filled in from reference TRBV14 and TRBJ2-3, reads EAGVTQFPSHSVIEKGQTVTLRCDPISGHDNLYWYRRVMGKEIKFLLHFVKESKQDESGMPNNRFLAERTGGTYSTLKVQPAELEDSGVYFCASSQVAGAYTDTQYFGPGTRLTVL.

This chain joins TRBV4-1 and TRBJ2-7; perhaps TRBD1 as D (6 bases). CDR1 and CDR2 from the germline V gene are MGHRA and YSYEKL. The CDR3 covers 16 residues. The V end lost 0 bases, the J end lost 2 bases, and 14 bases lay between the germline ends. CDR3 coding DNA: TGCGCCAGCAGCCAAGAAGCGAACAGGGCAACCTACGAGCAGTACTTC. Protein product: CASSQEANRATYEQYF.